The 32 T cell receptor beta chains in this list originate from one sample, sequenced in a study of tumor-infiltrating lymphocytes in primary liver carcinoma (dated by TCRdb to 2015 to 2018). Blood RNA was extracted from unsorted whole blood with TRIzol reagent; germline DNA came from the DNeasy Blood & Tissue kit. For sequencing, an Illumina HiSeq 2500 was employed. Using a constant-region primer and ProtoScript II reverse transcriptase, TCRbeta-specific cDNA was reverse-transcribed from around 500 ng total RNA. Three nested multiplex PCR rounds, following a slightly modified ARM-PCR procedure, were used to build the TCRbeta libraries. Multiplex TRBV1-TRBV30 forward primers and a Cbeta reverse primer were used in the first two PCR rounds, each of which was run for around 10 cycles. Through fastp at Q25 and MiXCR, TCRdb rebuilt clones from the public reads, retaining in-frame beta chains. Entries that share a CDR3 protein sequence are merged under the most common genes and DNA. The table for this sample lists about 320,000 distinct CDR3 sequences; roughly 60% of them were counted only once. The leading ten clones occupy about a sixth of the sample.

Source material: peripheral blood. The receptors were gathered from a woman aged 25 to 39 with primary liver carcinoma and hepatitis B virus infection.

The chain joins TRBV5-6 to TRBJ2-7, with 8 bases identical to TRBD1. The CDR3 loop spans 14 amino acids. CDR1 and CDR2 (germline): SGHDT, YYEEEE. V lost 2 bases to trimming and J lost 2 bases; unmatched junction nucleotides: 3. CDR3 sequence reads: CASSFGTGPYEQYF. As DNA, the CDR3 is TGTGCCAGCAGCTTCGGGACAGGTCCCTACGAGCAGTACTTC.

The rearrangement uses TRBV7-9 and TRBJ2-3, with TRBD2 identical over 12 bases. There are 16 residues in the CDR3. Germline CDR1 and CDR2: SEHNR and FQNEAQ (reference sequence). J was trimmed by 6 bases and V by 5 bases; bases with no gene match: 9. This CDR3 reads CASSTWTSGTRDTQYF. In DNA, the CDR3 is TGTGCCAGCAGCACGTGGACTAGCGGGACCCGGGATACGCAGTATTTT.

This clonotype appeared a few times. This CDR3 is CASSAQITYEQYF. The CDR3 DNA reads TGTGCCAGCAGTGCGCAGATTACCTACGAGCAGTACTTC. This chain links TRBV6-1 with TRBJ2-7; D remains unclear. With 4 bases removed from V and 2 bases from J, the gap between germline ends came to 9 bases. The CDR3 consists of 13 residues. The germline gives CDR1 MNHNS, CDR2 SASEGT.

As for this clonotype: Just one base apart from a much larger clone, this may be a read error. The chain employs TRBV12-3 or TRBV12-4 and TRBJ2-7; a possible D gene is TRBD2 (6 bases). The CDR3 loop spans 14 amino acids. The CDR3 sequence is CASSLVGGHYVQYF. CDR3 nucleotide sequence: TGTGCCAGCAGTTTAGTAGGAGGGCACTACGTGCAGTACTTC.

This clonotype was seen a single time. A clone one base away is much larger, so this may be a read error. The chain couples TRBV12-3 or TRBV12-4 to TRBJ2-1; D remains ambiguous. The CDR3 contains 13 residues. V was shortened by 6 bases and J by 4 bases, with 10 bases between the two germline ends. The CDR3 sequence is CASSQLNYNEQFF. The CDR3 DNA is TGTGCCAGCAGCCAGTTAAATTACAATGAGCAGTTCTTC.

In its sample, this clonotype was seen many times. The CDR3 DNA is TGTGCCAGCAACCCCGACGGGACTAGCAATGAGCAGTTCTTC. This gives the protein CASNPDGTSNEQFF. V and J are TRBV7-9 and TRBJ2-1; 8 bases match TRBD2. V lost 7 bases, J lost 6 bases, and 8 bases stayed unmatched. CDR1 is SEHNR and CDR2 is FQNEAQ in the germline V gene (reference sequence). The CDR3 spans 14 residues. Based on the CDR3 plus reference TRBV7-9 and TRBJ2-1, the full variable domain is DTGVSQNPRHKITKRGQNVTFRCDPISEHNRLYWYRQTLGQGPEFLTYFQNEAQLEKSRLLSDRFSAERPKGSFSTLEIQRTEQGDSAMYLCASNPDGTSNEQFFGPGTRLTVL.

The V and J genes are TRBV7-9 and TRBJ2-7; D is uncertain. The germline V and J ends were trimmed by 4 bases and 3 bases, with 10 bases remaining between them. This CDR3 is built from 13 residues. Germline CDR1 reads SEHNR; CDR2 reads FQNEAQ (reference sequence). The CDR3 DNA follows: TGTGCCAGCAGCTCCCCCCCCATCTACGAGCAGTACTTC. Protein: CASSSPPIYEQYF.

This clonotype was found once. CDR3 coding DNA: TGTGCCAGCAGCCCAGCGGGGGGGCCACTCTCAATAGATACGCAGTATTTT. Protein product: CASSPAGGPLSIDTQYF. The chain carries TRBV5-6 and TRBJ2-3; 10 bases agree with TRBD2. V gave up 4 bases and J gave up 5 bases; unmatched junction bases: 13. CDR1 SGHDT and CDR2 YYEEEE come from the germline V gene. The CDR3 runs 17 residues.

A word on this clonotype: Being one base from a much bigger clone, this may be a read error. This chain connects TRBV6-5 to TRBJ2-7; TRBD1 agrees at 10 bases. The length of the CDR3 is 14 residues. Germline CDR1 and CDR2: MNHEY and SVGAGI. Trimming took 7 bases from V and 3 from J; bases not matched to a gene: 6. As DNA, the CDR3 is TGTGCCAGCATTTCAAGGGACAGGGGCTACGAGCAGTACTTC. Protein product: CASISRDRGYEQYF.

In this sample, this clonotype turned up a few times. The rearrangement links TRBV5-6 to TRBJ2-5; possible D gene TRBD2, 6 bases. The V gene lost 3 bases and the J gene lost 5 bases, with 17 bases spanning the gap. CDR1 and CDR2 from the germline V gene are SGHDT and YYEEEE. This CDR3 contains 15 residues. DNA for the CDR3: TGTGCCAGCAGCTCGGCTGGGGTCCGGGAGGAGACCCAGTACTTC. Amino acid sequence: CASSSAGVREETQYF. Together with reference TRBV5-6 and TRBJ2-5, the CDR3 gives the full variable domain: DAGVTQSPTHLIKTRGQQVTLRCSPKSGHDTVSWYQQALGQGPQFIFQYYEEEERQRGNFPDRFSGHQFPNYSSELNVNALLLGDSALYLCASSSAGVREETQYFGPGTRLLVL.

A remark on this clonotype: An end of the junction differs from the germline gene, which may be a read error. The CDR3 nucleotides are TGTGTCAGCAGCCATCGAGGGAGCGGGAGCATCACAGATACACAGTATTTT. Encoded protein: CVSSHRGSGSITDTQYF. The J gene is TRBJ2-3, the V gene TRBV11-2; 8 bases agree with TRBD2. Germline CDR1 reads SGHAT; CDR2 reads FQNNGV. The CDR3 consists of 17 residues. The variable domain in full, with the rest retrieved from reference TRBV11-2 and TRBJ2-3, is EAGVAQSPRYKIIEKRQSVAFWCNPISGHATLYWYQQILGQGPKLLIQFQNNGVVDDSQLPKDRFSAERLKGVDSTLKIQPAKLEDSAVYLCVSSHRGSGSITDTQYFGPGTRLTVL.

The table lists this clonotype with many counts. The genes are TRBV11-2 and TRBJ2-7, with 7 bases aligning to TRBD2. The V and J ends lost 1 base and 7 bases, in that order; junction bases with no gene match: 16. The CDR3 has 17 residues. Germline CDR1 SGHAT, CDR2 FQNNGV. Written as DNA, the CDR3 is TGTGCCAGCAGCTTAGGTAGGGAAACGGGAGGCCTGGGAGAGCAGTACTTC. Residues: CASSLGRETGGLGEQYF.

The chain's CDR3 is CASSQAENTGELFF. In DNA form, the CDR3 reads TGTGCCAGCAGCCAAGCGGAAAACACCGGGGAGCTGTTTTTT. The chain carries TRBV7-9 and TRBJ2-2; D may be TRBD2 (5 bases). V lost 5 bases to trimming and J lost 2 bases, with 9 bases between them. Germline V gene sequence: CDR1 SEHNR, CDR2 FQNEAQ (reference sequence). This CDR3 spans 14 amino acids.

As to this clonotype: A much larger clone lies a single base off, so this may be a read error. The J gene is TRBJ2-7, the V gene TRBV6-2 or TRBV6-3, with D unclear. This CDR3 spans 13 amino acids. Germline V CDR1 and CDR2: MNHEY, SVGEGT. V lost 6 bases to trimming and J lost 5 bases, with 14 bases between them. CDR3: CASSSLRFHEQYF. CDR3 coding DNA: TGTGCCAGCAGCTCGCTCCGATTTCACGAGCAGTACTTC.

On this clonotype: One junction end does not reproduce the germline sequence, and a read error may be involved. V gene TRBV4-3 combines with J gene TRBJ2-5; the D gene is possibly TRBD1 (5 bases). The CDR3 contains 14 residues. CDR1 and CDR2 (germline): LGHNA, YSLEER. CDR3: CASNQVGRAETQYF. CDR3 DNA: TGCGCCAGCAACCAAGTTGGCAGGGCGGAGACCCAGTATTTC.

In this sample, this clonotype turned up a few times. The CDR3 nucleotides are TGTGCCAGCCGGGCCTTTTTTGGTGGCGAAAAACTGTTTTTT. Its translation is CASRAFFGGEKLFF. This rearrangement joins TRBV19 to TRBJ1-4; D is unclear. The CDR3 extends over 14 amino acids. The V gene lost 9 bases and the J gene lost 8 bases, with 19 bases spanning the gap. Per germline, CDR1 LNHDA and CDR2 SQIVND (reference sequence). The variable domain in full, completed from reference TRBV19 and TRBJ1-4, reads DGGITQSPKYLFRKEGQNVTLSCEQNLNHDAMYWYRQDPGQGLRLIYYSQIVNDFQKGDIAEGYSVSREKKESFPLTVTSAQKNPTAFYLCASRAFFGGEKLFFGSGTQLSVL.

The CDR3 nucleotides are TGTGCCAGCAGTCCATCGGGGCAGATTGCCTACGAGCAGTACTTC. Its protein product is CASSPSGQIAYEQYF. The chain joins TRBV28 to TRBJ2-7; either TRBD1 or TRBD2 may supply D (5 bases each). The germline gives CDR1 MDHEN, CDR2 SYDVKM. This CDR3 is built from 15 residues. V lost 5 bases to trimming and J lost 2 bases, with 16 bases between them. Together with reference TRBV28 and TRBJ2-7, the CDR3 gives the full variable domain: DVKVTQSSRYLVKRTGEKVFLECVQDMDHENMFWYRQDPGLGLRLIYFSYDVKMKEKGDIPEGYSVSREKKERFSLILESASTNQTSMYLCASSPSGQIAYEQYFGPGTRLTVT.

As for this clonotype: A read error may be the cause here, since a much bigger clone is one base away. The rearrangement links TRBV12-3 or TRBV12-4 to TRBJ2-3; TRBD2 matches 8 bases. CDR3 length equals 18 residues. The CDR3 coding sequence is TGTGCCACCAGTCCCCGGCGGGAGGAGGGGCCTTGGACAGATACGCAGTATTTT. Protein: CATSPRREEGPWTDTQYF.

The chain uses TRBV6-6 and TRBJ2-1, with 11 bases identical to TRBD2. There are 18 residues in the CDR3. Unmatched junction bases numbered 12, after V lost 2 bases and J lost 6 bases. Per the germline V gene, CDR1 is MNHNY and CDR2 is SVGAGI (reference sequence). As DNA, the CDR3 is TGTGCCAGCAGTTACCCCGTAGCGGGAGGGGACAAGGGCAATGAGCAGTTCTTC. As protein: CASSYPVAGGDKGNEQFF.

This clonotype was seen a handful of times. A much bigger clone sits one base away, suggesting this may be a read error. The CDR3 sequence is CASSSRTSGSMEQFF. The CDR3 DNA reads TGTGCCAGCAGCTCCAGGACTAGCGGGAGTATGGAGCAGTTCTTC. V is TRBV11-3 and J is TRBJ2-1; the match to TRBD2 covers 13 bases. The CDR3 runs to 15 residues. Looked up from germline, CDR1 is SGHNT and CDR2 is YENEEA. V was pared by 4 bases and J by 10 bases, with 7 bases of the junction left unmatched.

This clonotype was recorded once. A much larger clone differs by one base, so this may be a read error. This chain connects TRBV12-3 or TRBV12-4 to TRBJ2-1, with 10 bases matching TRBD2. This CDR3 region has 17 residues. Trimming removed 6 bases from V and 0 bases from J; junction bases left unmatched: 8. The CDR3 sequence: CASSPRSGRSSYNEQFF. In DNA, the CDR3 is TGTGCCAGCAGCCCTCGTAGCGGGAGGAGCTCCTACAATGAGCAGTTCTTC.

The CDR3 bases are TGTGCCAGCAGCCGGGGTCGGGGATCGGGGCAGTTCTTC. Its translation is CASSRGRGSGQFF. This chain connects TRBV13 to TRBJ2-1, with a weak D call TRBD2 (5 bases). Deletions cut 5 bases from V and 12 bases from J, with 17 bases between. This CDR3 is 13 amino acids long. Germline-derived CDR1 and CDR2 are PRHDT and FYEKMQ (reference sequence).

V is TRBV12-3 or TRBV12-4 and J is TRBJ1-2; D not certain. This CDR3 has 13 residues. V was trimmed by 1 base and J by 0 bases, leaving 3 bases between them. CDR3 nucleotides: TGTGCCAGCAGTTTAGTTGCTAACTATGGCTACACCTTC. It specifies CASSLVANYGYTF.

Notes on this clonotype: The junction departs from the called germline gene at one end, perhaps through a read error. V and J are TRBV11-1 and TRBJ2-2; D tentatively reads TRBD1 or TRBD2 (5 bases each). The germline gives CDR1 SGHAT, CDR2 FQDESV (reference sequence). The CDR3 spans 12 residues. The CDR3 DNA is TGTGCCGGCAGTCCAGGGCCCGGGGAGATGTTTTTT. Protein: CAGSPGPGEMFF.

Remarks on this clonotype: The CDR3 does not end in the conserved phenylalanine or tryptophan, so this is likely a read error. The chain combines TRBV12-3 or TRBV12-4 with TRBJ1-1, with D perhaps matching TRBD1 (6 bases). The CDR3 is made up of 15 amino acids. Written as DNA, the CDR3 is TGCGCCAGCAGTGAATACAGGGATTTGAACACTGAAGCTTTCTCT. Its translation: CASSEYRDLNTEAFS.

This clonotype was seen ten or more times. The rearrangement joins TRBV12-3 or TRBV12-4 to TRBJ2-7, with D perhaps matching TRBD2 (6 bases). CDR3 length equals 13 residues. V lost 2 bases to trimming and J lost 4 bases, with 9 bases between them. The CDR3 is CASSLRESYEQYF. The CDR3 coding sequence is TGTGCCAGCAGTTTACGGGAGTCATACGAGCAGTACTTC.

There are many counts of this clonotype. This chain links TRBV6-5 with TRBJ2-1; D not certain. The germline V gene has CDR1 MNHEY and CDR2 SVGAGI. The CDR3 has 18 residues. The ends were cut back, 6 bases at V and 0 bases at J, with 21 bases in the middle. Here the CDR3 reads CASRRIQSPVGSYNEQFF. CDR3 DNA sequence: TGTGCCAGCAGAAGAATCCAGTCACCAGTCGGCTCCTACAATGAGCAGTTCTTC.

The V call is TRBV5-5, the J call TRBJ2-1; D perhaps matches TRBD1 (6 bases). CDR1 is SGHKS and CDR2 is YYEKEE in the germline V gene (reference sequence). The CDR3 extends over 12 amino acids. V was clipped by 4 bases and J by 9 bases, with 11 bases between them. The CDR3 protein is CASSIQGAEQFF. In DNA form, the CDR3 reads TGTGCCAGCAGCATACAGGGCGCTGAGCAGTTCTTC.

Worth noting for this clonotype: A single base separates this from a much larger clone, so it may be a read error. The rearrangement links TRBV29-1 to TRBJ2-7; no clear D. Germline CDR1 reads SQVTM; CDR2 reads ANQGSEA. The CDR3 is 11 residues long. The CDR3 DNA sequence: TGCATCGTTGGCGGTTCCTACGAGCAGTACTTC. It translates to CIVGGSYEQYF.

As for this clonotype: One base away lies a much larger clone, so this may be a sequencing read error. This sequence joins TRBV10-3 and TRBJ2-7; TRBD2 matches at 10 bases. After removal of 3 bases from V and 6 bases from J, the junction contained 11 bases not matched to a gene. From germline, CDR1 is ENHRY and CDR2 SYGVKD. The CDR3 contains 16 residues. Here the CDR3 reads CAISDCSGRAPLEQYF. The CDR3 DNA reads as TGTGCCATCAGTGATTGCAGCGGGAGGGCCCCTCTCGAGCAGTACTTC.

This clonotype was detected many times. The chain combines TRBV29-1 with TRBJ2-3; possibly TRBD2 for D (5 bases). The CDR3 extends over 15 amino acids. CDR1 SQVTM and CDR2 ANQGSEA come from the germline V gene. Trimming pared 6 bases from V and 4 bases from J, leaving 20 bases between. The CDR3 region is CSVPNRGGLADTQYF. In DNA, the CDR3 is TGCAGCGTACCGAATAGAGGAGGTCTCGCAGATACGCAGTATTTT.

The chain joins TRBV6-2 or TRBV6-3 to TRBJ1-5; a weak D match, TRBD1 (6 bases). Germline assignment: CDR1 MNHEY and CDR2 SVGEGT. The germline V and J ends were trimmed by 8 bases and 7 bases, with 18 bases remaining between them. The length of the CDR3 is 14 residues. CDR3 nucleotides: TGTGCCAGCGGAACTACAGGGATGTGGCAGCCCCAGCATTTT. It specifies CASGTTGMWQPQHF.